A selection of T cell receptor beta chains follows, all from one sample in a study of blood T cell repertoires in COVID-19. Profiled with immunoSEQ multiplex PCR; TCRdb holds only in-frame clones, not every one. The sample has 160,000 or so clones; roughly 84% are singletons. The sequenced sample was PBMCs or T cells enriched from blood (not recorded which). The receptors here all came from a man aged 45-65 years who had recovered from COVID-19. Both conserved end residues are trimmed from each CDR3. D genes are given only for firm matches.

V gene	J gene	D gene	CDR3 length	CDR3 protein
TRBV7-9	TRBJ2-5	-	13	ASSLKFGFQETQY
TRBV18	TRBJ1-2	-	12	ASSPPRANYGYT
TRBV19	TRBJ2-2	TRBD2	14	ASSPGLAGGPGELF
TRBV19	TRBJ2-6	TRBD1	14	ASRTTGGDGANVLT
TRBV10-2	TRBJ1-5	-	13	SRVPRDIRNQPQH
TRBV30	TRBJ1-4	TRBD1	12	AWRRGTGREKLF
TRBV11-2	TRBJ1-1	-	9	ASSLGQDAF
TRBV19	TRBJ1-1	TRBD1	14	ASSILRDRGDTEAF
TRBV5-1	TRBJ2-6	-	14	ASRSPGNYGANVLT
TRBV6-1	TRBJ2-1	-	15	ASSELGSGHASSEQF
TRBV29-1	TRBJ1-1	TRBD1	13	SVEDHGWDRDEAF
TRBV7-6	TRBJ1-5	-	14	ASSLGSAGVNQPQH
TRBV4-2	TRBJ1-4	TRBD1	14	ASSQDSQGASGKLF
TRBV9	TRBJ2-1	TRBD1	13	ASSVGTGLYNEQF
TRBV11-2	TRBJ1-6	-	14	ASRVSLWADNSPLH
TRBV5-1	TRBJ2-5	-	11	ASSLGSEGTQY
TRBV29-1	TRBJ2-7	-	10	SVELPAREQY
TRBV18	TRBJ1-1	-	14	ASSLTLTGGNTEAF
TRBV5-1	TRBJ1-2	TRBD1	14	ASSLTGTGYGYGYT
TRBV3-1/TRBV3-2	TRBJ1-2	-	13	ASSQDNVGPSGYT
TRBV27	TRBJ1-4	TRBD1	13	ASSLNRGFNEKLF
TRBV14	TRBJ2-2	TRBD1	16	ASSQEGQGLVGTGELF
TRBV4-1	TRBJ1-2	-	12	ASKRGTTNYGYT
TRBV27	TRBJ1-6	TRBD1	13	ASSRLTGGRSPLH
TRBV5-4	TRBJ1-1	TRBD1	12	ASSPRRGDTEAF
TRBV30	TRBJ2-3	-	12	AWSVRGRTDTQY
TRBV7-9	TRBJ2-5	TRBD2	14	ASSSGTSGGGETQY
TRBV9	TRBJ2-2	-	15	ASTLGSGRVNTGELF
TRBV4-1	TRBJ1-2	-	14	ASSQGQGTVLDGYT
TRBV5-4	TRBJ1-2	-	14	ASSLNGAGNVGGYT
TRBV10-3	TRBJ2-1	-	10	AISEDTSEQF
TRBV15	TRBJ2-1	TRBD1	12	ATSRDKGAYEQF
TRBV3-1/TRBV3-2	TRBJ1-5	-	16	ASSLRGGSRYSNQPQH
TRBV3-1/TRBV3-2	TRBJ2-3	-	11	ASSQSREDTQY
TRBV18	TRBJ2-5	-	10	ASSTNRETQY
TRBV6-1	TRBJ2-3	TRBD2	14	ASSVNSGVPTDTQY
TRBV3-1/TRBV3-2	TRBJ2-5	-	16	ASSQVSPRGPNGETQY
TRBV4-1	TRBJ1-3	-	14	ASSQDTGVSGNTIY
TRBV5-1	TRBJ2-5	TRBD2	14	ASSLGLAGGQETQY
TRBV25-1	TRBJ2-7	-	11	ASRWGVSYEQY
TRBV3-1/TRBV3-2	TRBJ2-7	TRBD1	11	ASSRDRAYEQY
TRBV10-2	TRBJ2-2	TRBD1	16	ASSEGTGGSLNTGELF
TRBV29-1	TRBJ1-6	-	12	SVEDLYRDSPLH
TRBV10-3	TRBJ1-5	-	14	AISESGGSSNQPQH
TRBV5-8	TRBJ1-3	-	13	ASSLGRLGGNTIY
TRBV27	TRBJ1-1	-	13	ASRLGGARNTEAF
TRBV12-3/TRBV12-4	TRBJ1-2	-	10	ASSLQDYGYT
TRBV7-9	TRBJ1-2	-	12	ASSFRGAGYGYT
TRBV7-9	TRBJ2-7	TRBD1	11	ASSPGTVVEQY
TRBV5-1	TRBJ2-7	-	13	ASSLSPHDSYEQY
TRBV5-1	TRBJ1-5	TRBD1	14	ASSPGTGSGNQPQH
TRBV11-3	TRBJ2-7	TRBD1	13	ASSEGGTGAYEQY
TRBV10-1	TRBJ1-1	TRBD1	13	ATGTAKIPGAEAF